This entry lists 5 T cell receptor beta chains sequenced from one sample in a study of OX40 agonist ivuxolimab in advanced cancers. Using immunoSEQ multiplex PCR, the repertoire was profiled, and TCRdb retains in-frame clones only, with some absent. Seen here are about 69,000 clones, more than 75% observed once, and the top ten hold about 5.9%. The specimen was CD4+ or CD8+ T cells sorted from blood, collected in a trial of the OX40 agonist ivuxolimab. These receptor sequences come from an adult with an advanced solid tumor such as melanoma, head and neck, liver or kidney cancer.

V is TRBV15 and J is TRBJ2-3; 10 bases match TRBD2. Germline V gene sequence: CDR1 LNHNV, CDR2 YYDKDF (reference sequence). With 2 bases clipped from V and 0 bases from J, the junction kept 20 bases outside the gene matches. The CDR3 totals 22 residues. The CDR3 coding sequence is TGTGCCACCAGCAGATCCCTATCGGCTAGCGGGAGTCGAAGCTCTAGCACAGATACGCAGTATTTT. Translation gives CATSRSLSASGSRSSSTDTQYF. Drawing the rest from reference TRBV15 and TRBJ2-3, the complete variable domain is DAMVIQNPRYQVTQFGKPVTLSCSQTLNHNVMYWYQQKSSQAPKLLFHYYDKDFNNEADTPDNFQSRRPNTSFCFLDIRSPGLGDTAMYLCATSRSLSASGSRSSSTDTQYFGPGTRLTVL.

CDR3 nucleotide sequence: TGTGCCAGCAGGATCCGGACAGGGGTTAATGAGCAGTTCTTC. It specifies CASRIRTGVNEQFF. The gene calls are TRBV13 and TRBJ2-1, with TRBD1 identical over 9 bases. Germline-derived CDR1 and CDR2 are PRHDT and FYEKMQ (reference sequence). The CDR3 extends over 14 amino acids. The V gene end was trimmed by 6 bases and the J gene end by 7 bases; junction bases not matched to a gene: 7.

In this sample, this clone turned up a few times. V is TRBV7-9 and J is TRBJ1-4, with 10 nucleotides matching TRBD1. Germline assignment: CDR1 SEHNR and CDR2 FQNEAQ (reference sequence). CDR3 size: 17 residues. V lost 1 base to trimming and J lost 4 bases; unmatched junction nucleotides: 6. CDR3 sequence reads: CASSLGKTGGLNEKLFF. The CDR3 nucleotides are TGTGCCAGCAGCTTAGGAAAGACAGGGGGCCTTAATGAAAAACTGTTTTTT.

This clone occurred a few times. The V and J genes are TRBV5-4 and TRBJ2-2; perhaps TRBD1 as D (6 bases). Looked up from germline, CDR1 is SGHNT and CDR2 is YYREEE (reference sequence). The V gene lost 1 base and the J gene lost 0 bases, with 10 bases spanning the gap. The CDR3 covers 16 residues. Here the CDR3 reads CASSLQGTSNTGELFF. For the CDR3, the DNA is TGTGCCAGCAGCTTGCAAGGGACATCGAACACCGGGGAGCTGTTTTTT.

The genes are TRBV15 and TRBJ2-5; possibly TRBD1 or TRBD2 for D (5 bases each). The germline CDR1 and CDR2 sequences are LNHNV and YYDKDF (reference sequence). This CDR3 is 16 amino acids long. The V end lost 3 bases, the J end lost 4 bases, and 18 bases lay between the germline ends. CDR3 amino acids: CATSRGDKGRRETQYF. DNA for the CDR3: TGTGCCACCAGCAGGGGAGACAAGGGGCGGAGAGAGACCCAGTACTTC.